This T cell receptor (beta chain) came from a study of cytomegalovirus exposure and HLA in healthy donors. Primers: 60 Vbeta forward and 13 Jbeta reverse. Method: immunoSEQ multiplex PCR; TCRdb's copy keeps in-frame clones and lacks some. The table shows some 100,000 clones, with about 68% occurring only once. Details on this clone: Its antigen is not identified.

Germline V gene lookup returns CDR1 SGHNT and CDR2 YYREEE (reference sequence). V was shortened by 4 bases and J by 5 bases, with 19 bases between the two germline ends. This CDR3 is built from 15 residues. Study-wide results and caveats: The Asian-associated ancestry cluster reportedly had fewer N-insertions than the 666-donor mean in a later analysis. Among the sequence variants, a highly shared cluster was likely an artifact of sequencing. Common viral pathogens were later found to be apparently linked to several of the most significant clusters.

Sequencing was carried out using PBMCs. V usage is TRBV5-4 and J usage is TRBJ2-7; the D gene is possibly TRBD2 (5 bases). This TCR came from a male donor in good health and CMV-seropositive. The CDR3 protein is CASSIGLTRPNEQYF. The DNA of the CDR3 is TGTGCCAGCAGCATTGGACTGACCCGCCCCAACGAGCAGTACTTC.